The clone carrying this T cell receptor beta chain came up a few times. The source of the sample is a study of T cells of healthy individuals. MiXCR, run by TCRdb on the 5' RACE reads, gives a single entry per CDR3 protein. The table records tens of thousands of distinct CDR3 sequences, about 17% of them present only once. The TCR sequence derives from a human donor in good health.

CDR3 residues: CAWSGDSNQPQHF. DNA of the CDR3: TGTGCCTGGAGTGGGGATAGCAATCAGCCCCAGCATTTT. The rearrangement joins TRBV30 to TRBJ1-5; D gene ambiguous. Trimming stripped 1 base from V and 0 bases from J, with 4 bases between. From germline, CDR1 is GTSNPN and CDR2 SVGIG (reference sequence). The CDR3 loop spans 13 amino acids.